This T cell receptor beta chain stems from a study of blood T cell repertoires in COVID-19. Overall study context: Acute and convalescent COVID-19 samples came from the United States, Italy and Spain.

This table comes from immunoSEQ multiplex PCR, and its TCRdb copy is limited to in-frame clones, with some not included. The sample records fewer than 300,000 clones, about nine tenths being singletons. J lost 7 bases, V lost 4 bases, and 7 bases had no gene match. The CDR3 length is 15 residues. Germline CDR1 SGHRS, CDR2 YFSETQ. The TCR comes from a young woman who had recovered from COVID-19. This chain joins TRBV5-1 and TRBJ2-7; 14 positions agree with TRBD2. The sample taken for sequencing was PBMCs or T cells enriched from blood (not recorded which). The CDR3 bases are TGCGCCAGCAGCGCGACTAGCGGGAGGGGTAGGGAGCAGTACTTC. Translation gives CASSATSGRGREQYF. Variable domain in full (rest from reference TRBV5-1 and TRBJ2-7): KAGVTQTPRYLIKTRGQQVTLSCSPISGHRSVSWYQQTPGQGLQFLFEYFSETQRNKGNFPGRFSGRQFSNSRSEMNVSTLELGDSALYLCASSATSGRGREQYFGPGTRLTVT.